This entry lists 19 T cell receptor beta chains sequenced from one sample in a study of Ad26.COV2.S vaccination and SARS-CoV-2 variants. Here immunoSEQ multiplex PCR was the method, and the copy in TCRdb shows in-frame clones only, minus some. The table shows a few hundred thousand clones, with 90% occurring only once. Specified treatment: around 19 received Ad26.COV2.S at low or high dose, single or two shots; 5 received placebo; per-sample allocation not given. After the first vaccine or placebo injection, samples were drawn on day 63. The sequences come from peripheral blood, collected in a trial of Ad26.COV2.S vaccine versus placebo. Every receptor here comes from a person between 18 and 65 years old who received the Ad26.COV2.S COVID-19 vaccine or a placebo.

This chain uses TRBV24-1 with TRBJ2-1, with D possibly called TRBD1 or TRBD2 (6 bases each). Germline CDR1 is KGHDR and CDR2 is SFDVKD. The CDR3 totals 14 residues. Trimming left V 2 bases short and J 8 bases short, with 12 bases between. Written as DNA, the CDR3 is TGTGCCACCAGTGATTGGGGGGCGGATTATGAGCAGTTCTTC. It codes for CATSDWGADYEQFF.

This clone was seen a single time. The chain combines TRBV5-5 with TRBJ2-7, with TRBD1 matching over 12 bases. This CDR3 comprises 14 residues. Germline CDR1 is SGHKS and CDR2 is YYEKEE (reference sequence). The trim removed 4 bases at V and 4 bases at J, leaving 3 bases unmatched. The CDR3: CASSPGQGAYEQYF. The DNA for the CDR3 is TGTGCCAGCAGCCCGGGACAGGGGGCGTACGAGCAGTACTTC.

The V and J genes are TRBV5-6 and TRBJ2-1, with 13 bases lining up with TRBD2. V lost 3 bases to trimming and J lost 4 bases; unmatched junction nucleotides: 4. The CDR3 has 16 amino acids. Per the germline V gene, CDR1 is SGHDT and CDR2 is YYEEEE. For the CDR3, the DNA is TGTGCCAGCAGCTCCTGGGGACTAGCGGGGTACAATGAGCAGTTCTTC. Encoded protein: CASSSWGLAGYNEQFF.

The chain combines TRBV11-3 with TRBJ2-7; the D is unclear. Germline V lookup: CDR1 SGHNT, CDR2 YENEEA. The ends were cut back, 1 base at V and 0 bases at J, with 7 bases in the middle. The CDR3 contains 14 residues. CDR3 sequence (DNA): TGTGCCAGCAGCTTAGCAGCGAGCTCCTACGAGCAGTACTTC. Its translation: CASSLAASSYEQYF. The complete variable domain, with remaining parts taken from reference TRBV11-3 and TRBJ2-7, reads EAGVVQSPRYKIIEKKQPVAFWCNPISGHNTLYWYLQNLGQGPELLIRYENEEAVDDSQLPKDRFSAERLKGVDSTLKIQPAELGDSAVYLCASSLAASSYEQYFGPGTRLTVT.

V and J are TRBV6-6 and TRBJ2-5; D gene ambiguous. Trimming removed 5 bases at V and 5 bases at J, with 24 bases between. Germline-derived CDR1 and CDR2 are MNHNY and SVGAGI (reference sequence). The CDR3 has 17 residues. The CDR3: CASSPPRRSSSGETQYF. The CDR3 region has the DNA TGTGCCAGCAGTCCTCCTCGGCGATCGTCTTCTGGGGAGACCCAGTACTTC.

V usage is TRBV5-6 and J usage is TRBJ2-7, with a weak D call TRBD1 (6 bases). The CDR3 contains 13 residues. Germline V gene data show CDR1 as SGHDT and CDR2 as YYEEEE. Trimming took off 2 bases at V and 3 bases at J, with 9 bases between the two ends. CDR3 in DNA: TGTGCCAGCAGCTTCAGGGGAGTCTACGAGCAGTACTTC. It yields the protein CASSFRGVYEQYF.

The chain links TRBV28 to TRBJ2-7; 12 bases match TRBD2. V lost 0 bases to trimming and J lost 7 bases; unmatched junction nucleotides: 13. Germline V gives CDR1 MDHEN, CDR2 SYDVKM. The CDR3 covers 18 residues. As DNA, the CDR3 is TGTGCCAGCAGTTTATGGGCTAGCGGGGGGGGATCAGTTTTAGAGCAGTACTTC. Translated, it gives CASSLWASGGGSVLEQYF.

The gene calls are TRBV27 and TRBJ2-1, with 9 bases matching TRBD2. Trimming took 5 bases from V and 7 from J; bases not matched to a gene: 12. The CDR3 runs 16 residues. Per the germline V gene, CDR1 is MNHEY and CDR2 is SMNVEV (reference sequence). DNA for the CDR3: TGTGCCAGCAGTCGAAAGACTAGCGGTTCCAGAAATGAGCAGTTCTTC. This sequence encodes CASSRKTSGSRNEQFF.

V gene TRBV10-3 combines with J gene TRBJ2-3; TRBD2 might be the D (5 bases). The V end lost 2 bases, the J end lost 5 bases, and 14 bases lay between the germline ends. The V gene's germline CDR1 is ENHRY and CDR2 SYGVKD. The CDR3 has 15 residues. CDR3 in amino acids: CAISENPVGEDTQYF. CDR3 in DNA: TGTGCCATCAGTGAGAACCCTGTCGGGGAAGATACGCAGTATTTT.

This chain connects TRBV5-1 to TRBJ2-3; 9 bases match TRBD2. The CDR3 contains 16 residues. Germline assignment: CDR1 SGHRS and CDR2 YFSETQ. Trimming at V came to 2 bases and at J to 5 bases, leaving 9 bases not matched to a gene. The DNA for the CDR3 is TGCGCCAGCAGCTTACCTAGCGGGACCCAGCGAGATACGCAGTATTTT. It specifies CASSLPSGTQRDTQYF.

V gene TRBV4-2 combines with J gene TRBJ2-7; D not resolved. V was trimmed by 1 base and J by 5 bases, leaving 15 bases between them. The germline V gene encodes CDR1 LGHNA and CDR2 YNFKEQ. The CDR3 consists of 15 residues. Here the CDR3 DNA reads TGTGCCAGCAGCCAAGTCCGAGGTACCGCGGACGAGCAGTACTTC. Translating it yields CASSQVRGTADEQYF.

The table lists this clone with a count of one. This sequence joins TRBV11-3 and TRBJ2-2, with a weak D call TRBD1 (5 bases). The CDR3 consists of 14 residues. Germline CDR1 is SGHNT and CDR2 is YENEEA. Trimming took 1 base from V and 6 from J, leaving 9 bases between them. CDR3 amino acids: CASSLVRGSGELFF. In DNA form, the CDR3 reads TGTGCCAGCAGCTTAGTTAGGGGCTCCGGGGAGCTGTTTTTT. The entire variable domain, with the rest obtained from reference TRBV11-3 and TRBJ2-2, is as follows: EAGVVQSPRYKIIEKKQPVAFWCNPISGHNTLYWYLQNLGQGPELLIRYENEEAVDDSQLPKDRFSAERLKGVDSTLKIQPAELGDSAVYLCASSLVRGSGELFFGEGSRLTVL.

There are a few counts of this clone. J is TRBJ1-3 and V is TRBV5-3, with D unresolved. TRBV5-3 is filed as an ORF, its function uncertain. CDR3 length: 15 amino acids. Trimming took off 10 bases at V and 0 bases at J, with 17 bases between the two ends. CDR3 bases: TGTGCCCAAAAGGGAAACCGCAGCTCTGGAAACACCATATATTTT. It specifies CAQKGNRSSGNTIYF.

This chain uses TRBV19 with TRBJ1-5; D gene ambiguous. CDR1 and CDR2 (germline): LNHDA, SQIVND (reference sequence). V was shortened by 4 bases and J by 5 bases, with 12 bases between the two germline ends. The CDR3 covers 14 residues. The DNA of the CDR3 is TGTGCCAGTAGTAATCAGAGGTTGGATCAGCCCCAGCATTTT. This sequence encodes CASSNQRLDQPQHF.

The rearrangement uses TRBV5-1 and TRBJ2-2; D gene unclear. The V and J ends lost 4 bases and 6 bases respectively, with 10 bases between them. The CDR3 is 13 residues long. Looked up from germline, CDR1 is SGHRS and CDR2 is YFSETQ. This chain's CDR3 is CASSVGGPGELFF. In nucleotides, the CDR3 is TGCGCCAGCAGCGTTGGCGGCCCCGGGGAGCTGTTTTTT.

The chain joins TRBV7-3 to TRBJ2-3; 8 positions match TRBD2. V gave up 2 bases and J gave up 8 bases; unmatched junction bases: 6. CDR1 is SGHTA and CDR2 is FQGTGA in the germline V gene. The CDR3 has 14 amino acids. CDR3 sequence (DNA): TGTGCCAGCAGCTTAGGAGCGGGAGCGAGTACGCAGTATTTT. As protein: CASSLGAGASTQYF.

The gene calls are TRBV9 and TRBJ2-2; D ambiguous. V was trimmed by 6 bases and J by 0 bases, leaving 12 bases between them. Germline CDR1 is SGDLS and CDR2 is YYNGEE. CDR3 length: 15 residues. As DNA, the CDR3 is TGTGCCAGCAATAGGGCAGGAGCGAACACCGGGGAGCTGTTTTTT. Translating gives CASNRAGANTGELFF.

CDR3 sequence: CASRGPGQTYNEQFF. CDR3 nucleotide sequence: TGTGCCAGCAGAGGCCCGGGACAGACCTACAATGAGCAGTTCTTC. This chain connects TRBV7-3 to TRBJ2-1, with 7 bases identical to TRBD1. V trimming: 6 bases; J trimming: 2 bases; junction bases outside the gene matches: 7. The CDR3 has 15 amino acids. Germline-derived CDR1 and CDR2 are SGHTA and FQGTGA. The complete variable domain, with remaining parts taken from reference TRBV7-3 and TRBJ2-1, reads GAGVSQTPSNKVTEKGKYVELRCDPISGHTALYWYRQSLGQGPEFLIYFQGTGAADDSGLPNDRFFAVRPEGSVSTLKIQRTERGDSAVYLCASRGPGQTYNEQFFGPGTRLTVL.

The chain employs TRBV28 and TRBJ2-7; 10 bases are shared with TRBD2. Trimming took 4 bases from V and 4 from J; bases not matched to a gene: 4. CDR1 and CDR2 from the germline V gene are MDHEN and SYDVKM. This CDR3 has 14 residues. The CDR3, as DNA: TGTGCCAGCAGTTCTAGCGGGAGTACGTACGAGCAGTACTTC. It encodes CASSSSGSTYEQYF.